The 32 T cell receptor beta chains in this list originate from one sample, sequenced in a study of tumor and adjacent non-tumor tissue in lung cancer. A modified ARM-PCR protocol with three rounds of nested PCR amplified TCRbeta. TCRdb analysed the multiplex PCR reads with MiXCR anew, one entry per CDR3 protein. This repertoire shows around 80,000 distinct CDR3 sequences, 76% found once; its top ten account for less than 50%. This sample's RNA came from whole unsorted tissue. More than 3 cm separated this lung sample from the edge of the tumor. The sequenced sample was distant non-tumor lung tissue. These receptor sequences come from a man between 65 and 79 years old with non-small cell lung cancer.

Note on this clonotype: Since a much larger clone is just one base distant, this may be a read error. The rearrangement uses TRBV12-3 or TRBV12-4 and TRBJ2-7; D is possibly TRBD1 (5 bases). This CDR3 region has 14 residues. V was pared by 10 bases and J by 6 bases, with 22 bases between. The CDR3, as DNA: TGTGCCAACCTCAAAGGCATGTCTCAGGGCGAGCAGTACTTC. Translated: CANLKGMSQGEQYF.

Concerning this clonotype itself: Here the CDR3 omits its conserved ending phenylalanine or tryptophan, so a read error is the likely source. The chain recombines TRBV6-2 or TRBV6-3 with TRBJ1-5; D is perhaps TRBD1 (5 bases). Germline V gene sequence: CDR1 MNHEY, CDR2 SVGEGT. This CDR3 region has 15 residues. DNA for the CDR3: TGTACCAGCACCCCGGGGCCCCAAGAGGGTCAGCCCCAGCATTCT. It specifies CTSTPGPQEGQPQHS.

This clonotype was seen repeatedly, ten times or more. The chain has TRBV29-1 and TRBJ1-2; possible D gene TRBD1, 5 bases. Deletions cut 5 bases from V and 7 bases from J, with 17 bases between. Germline CDR1 SQVTM, CDR2 ANQGSEA. The length of the CDR3 is 13 residues. The CDR3 is CSVLLQGSGGYTF. CDR3 nucleotide sequence: TGCAGCGTTCTTCTCCAGGGTTCTGGTGGCTACACCTTC.

This clonotype was detected once. J is TRBJ2-5 and V is TRBV10-3, with D perhaps TRBD1 or TRBD2 (5 bases each). The length of the CDR3 is 16 residues. Trimming shortened V by 6 bases and J by 7 bases, and 24 bases separated the two germline ends. The V gene's germline CDR1 is ENHRY and CDR2 SYGVKD. The CDR3 sequence: CAIRIARGPLSGTQYF. DNA for the CDR3: TGTGCCATCAGGATCGCACGGGGCCCTTTGTCAGGGACCCAGTACTTC.

In the case of this clonotype: Germline is not matched at one junction end, which may reflect a read error. The rearrangement joins TRBV7-9 to TRBJ2-3; D not certain. Per the germline V gene, CDR1 is SEHNR and CDR2 is FQNEAQ (reference sequence). This CDR3 has 12 amino acids. The CDR3 loop is CASSSPRGTQYF. The CDR3 DNA is TGTGCCAGCAGCTCCCCACGTGGTACGCAATATTTT.

About this clonotype itself: Compared with germline, one end of the junction differs, possibly owing to a read error. The chain combines TRBV12-3 or TRBV12-4 with TRBJ1-1, with D unresolved. The CDR3 sequence is 14 residues long. Here the CDR3 reads CVSSPIRTYTEAFF. CDR3 bases: TGTGTCAGCAGTCCAATCAGGACTTACACTGAAGCTTTCTTT.

This clonotype was detected ten times or more. The chain is built from TRBV20-1 and TRBJ1-2, with TRBD1 matching 7 bases. This CDR3 has 14 amino acids. Germline-derived CDR1 and CDR2 are DFQATT and SNEGSKA (reference sequence). The ends lost 2 bases at V and 3 bases at J; junction bases unmatched: 6. The CDR3 loop is CSARTGAGYYGYTF. CDR3 bases: TGCAGTGCTAGAACAGGGGCTGGGTACTATGGCTACACCTTC.

J is TRBJ2-7 and V is TRBV12-5; 8 bases are a match to TRBD1. The CDR3 totals 16 residues. Germline lookup yields CDR1 LGHNT and CDR2 FRNRAP. CDR3 bases: TGTGCCAGCAGCCTCCCAGGGGGCGCGGCTGGCTGGGAGCAGTACTTC. Translating it yields CASSLPGGAAGWEQYF.

The sample holds a few counts of this clonotype. This chain links TRBV20-1 with TRBJ2-2; TRBD2 matches at 9 bases. The CDR3 loop spans 17 amino acids. V shed 2 bases, J shed 2 bases, and the junction held 9 bases outside the gene matches. CDR1 and CDR2 from the germline V gene are DFQATT and SNEGSKA (reference sequence). The CDR3 bases are TGCAGTGCTAGACCCCAAGCGGGGGGCCATAACACCGGGGAGCTGTTTTTT. It specifies CSARPQAGGHNTGELFF.

The table lists this clonotype with a few counts. A much larger clone sits a single nucleotide away, making a read error possible. The chain combines TRBV6-2 or TRBV6-3 with TRBJ1-1, with 7 bases lining up with TRBD1. The CDR3 extends over 14 amino acids. Germline CDR1 is MNHEY and CDR2 is SVGEGT. J lost 7 bases, V lost 4 bases, and 9 bases had no gene match. CDR3 DNA sequence: TGTGCCAGCAGTTCGATCGGAGGGGGCATTGAAGCTTTCTTT. Its translation: CASSSIGGGIEAFF.

V is TRBV6-2 or TRBV6-3 and J is TRBJ1-1, with unresolved D. Trimming cost V 8 bases and J 10 bases, with 26 bases left between them. The CDR3 consists of 15 residues. The V gene's germline CDR1 is MNHEY and CDR2 SVGEGT. CDR3 sequence: CASRPFVKQRRGAFF. In nucleotides, the CDR3 is TGTGCCAGCCGACCTTTTGTGAAACAAAGAAGAGGAGCTTTCTTT.

On this clonotype itself: A much larger clone is a single base away; this may be a read error. The chain carries TRBV28 and TRBJ2-1; perhaps TRBD2 as D (7 bases). The CDR3 totals 13 residues. CDR1 is MDHEN, CDR2 SYDVKM, per germline. The CDR3 bases are TGTGCCAGCGGGAGGGGGGCCGTCAATGAGCAGCTCTTC. Translated, it gives CASGRGAVNEQLF.

This clonotype was observed once. Its ends do not fully match the called genes, so a read error is possible. The CDR3 loop reads CASSLGQGGTGELSF. The CDR3 DNA reads as TGCGCTAGCAGCCTCGGACAGGGAGGGACCGGGGAGCTGTCTTTT. The V gene is TRBV4-1, the J gene TRBJ2-2, with a possible D match to TRBD1 (8 bases). This CDR3 has 15 amino acids. Germline V gene sequence: CDR1 MGHRA, CDR2 YSYEKL.

This clonotype was recorded only once. Germline and junction disagree at one end, which may indicate a read error. Here the CDR3 reads CASSRILARNTGELLF. CDR3 DNA: TGTGCCAGCAGCCGCATACTAGCGAGGAACACCGGGGAGCTGTTATTT. The rearrangement joins TRBV11-3 to TRBJ2-2; the match to TRBD2 covers 7 bases. Looked up from germline, CDR1 is SGHNT and CDR2 is YENEEA. The CDR3 extends over 16 amino acids.

Notes on this clonotype: An end of the junction differs from the germline gene, which may be a read error. The rearrangement joins TRBV4-2 to TRBJ2-1; D possibly corresponds to TRBD1 (6 bases). Germline lookup yields CDR1 LGHNA and CDR2 YNFKEQ. The CDR3 loop spans 16 amino acids. DNA for the CDR3: TGTGCCAGCAACCAAGTAGGGTCAGGGGTATCAAATGAGCACTTCTTC. This translates into CASNQVGSGVSNEHFF.

The V gene is TRBV4-3, the J gene TRBJ1-2, with 7 bases matching TRBD1. The CDR3 length is 13 residues. Per germline, CDR1 LGHNA and CDR2 YSLEER. Trimming at V came to 3 bases and at J to 6 bases, leaving 4 bases not matched to a gene. The CDR3, as DNA: TGCGCCAGCAGCCAGGAGACAGGGAATGGCTACACCTTC. Its protein product is CASSQETGNGYTF.

A note on this clonotype: A read error may account for a junction end that differs from germline. The chain links TRBV6-5 to TRBJ2-2; maybe TRBD2 (5 bases). The germline gives CDR1 MNHEY, CDR2 SVGAGI. The CDR3 is 12 residues long. The DNA of the CDR3 is TGTGACAGCGTCGGGGTTCCCGGGGAGCTGTTTTTT. This gives the protein CDSVGVPGELFF.

Remarks on this clonotype: A single base separates this from a much larger clone, so it may be a read error. The chain carries TRBV6-5 and TRBJ1-3; no clear D. Trimming removed 4 bases from V and 0 bases from J, with 7 bases in between. Per the germline V gene, CDR1 is MNHEY and CDR2 is SVGAGI. This CDR3 is 14 amino acids long. The DNA of the CDR3 is TGTGCCAGCAGTTTGCACAGCTCTGGAAACACCATATATTTT. This translates into CASSLHSSGNTIYF.

With regard to this clonotype: A junction boundary mismatches the germline segment, possibly from a read error. The rearrangement links TRBV12-3 or TRBV12-4 to TRBJ1-3; 9 nucleotides line up with TRBD1. This CDR3 region has 18 residues. The CDR3 spells CASSRPGTGIGSGNTICF. Written as DNA, the CDR3 is TGTGCCAGCAGTCGTCCCGGGACAGGGATCGGTTCTGGTAACACCATATGTTTT.

Comment on this clonotype: It is likely a read error, because the conserved phenylalanine at the end of the CDR3 is missing. This sequence joins TRBV12-3 or TRBV12-4 and TRBJ2-7; perhaps TRBD2 as D (6 bases). The CDR3 length is 14 residues. The germline V and J ends were trimmed by 6 bases and 7 bases, with 19 bases remaining between them. CDR3 sequence (DNA): TGTGCCAGCAGCTGGGGCAGCGGGCCACGGGAGCAGTACCTC. The encoded protein is CASSWGSGPREQYL.

V gene TRBV6-5 combines with J gene TRBJ2-5; 7 positions match TRBD1. Germline trimming cut 1 base from V and 1 base from J; bases unmatched to any gene: 6. Germline V gene lookup returns CDR1 MNHEY and CDR2 SVGAGI. This CDR3 contains 16 residues. The CDR3 bases are TGTGCCAGCAGTTACTTACAGGGGTGGTCCCAAGAGACCCAGTACTTC. Amino acid sequence: CASSYLQGWSQETQYF.

CDR3 bases: TGTGTCAACAGCCCCCAAGGGCAGTACAATGAGCAGTTCTTC. Its translation: CVNSPQGQYNEQFF. The J gene is TRBJ2-1, the V gene TRBV11-2; D is undetermined. Germline V gene sequence: CDR1 SGHAT, CDR2 FQNNGV. The CDR3 is made up of 14 amino acids.

In its sample, this clonotype was seen many times. The V gene is TRBV5-6, the J gene TRBJ1-2; a weak D match, TRBD1 (5 bases). Per germline, CDR1 SGHDT and CDR2 YYEEEE. V lost 2 bases and J lost 3, with 14 bases in between. The CDR3 sequence is 15 residues long. The CDR3: CASSFGTSVHYGYTF. The CDR3 DNA is TGTGCCAGCAGCTTCGGGACTTCAGTTCACTATGGCTACACCTTC.

For this clonotype: A read error may produce the germline difference seen at one junction end. The V call is TRBV2, the J call TRBJ2-5; 10 bases are shared with TRBD2. In germline, CDR1 is SNHLY, CDR2 FYNNEI. This CDR3 comprises 14 residues. The CDR3 loop is CASNGLAVQETQYF. Written as DNA, the CDR3 is TGTGCCAGCAATGGACTAGCGGTACAAGAGACACAGTACTTC.

Turning to this clonotype: Possible read error: a much larger clone is one base away. The missing conserved phenylalanine or tryptophan at the end of this CDR3 makes a read error likely. This chain connects TRBV28 to TRBJ2-7; D perhaps matches TRBD1 (5 bases). The germline V gene has CDR1 MDHEN and CDR2 SYDVKM. Trimming cost V 3 bases and J 2 bases, with 29 bases left between them. This CDR3 is 20 amino acids long. The CDR3 DNA sequence: TGTGCCAGCAGTTTCGGTACCGACGCCACGAGAGCAGGGATCGCCTACGAGCAGTACTTA. This encodes CASSFGTDATRAGIAYEQYL.

In DNA, the CDR3 is TGCTGCATGGCCGACAGCTTCCAGGAGACCCAGTACTTC. Translating it yields CCMADSFQETQYF. The rearrangement links TRBV29-1 to TRBJ2-5, with D perhaps matching TRBD1 (5 bases). Germline CDR1 SQVTM, CDR2 ANQGSEA. The CDR3 runs to 13 residues.

This clonotype ranks as medium-sized. The V call is TRBV9, the J call TRBJ1-2; D is unresolved. The CDR3 is 14 residues long. Germline CDR1 and CDR2: SGDLS and YYNGEE. V lost 0 bases and J 1 base, leaving 7 bases between the germline ends. Here the CDR3 reads CASSVDRGNYGYTF. CDR3 sequence (DNA): TGTGCCAGCAGCGTAGATCGTGGTAACTATGGCTACACCTTC.

This rearrangement joins TRBV11-3 to TRBJ2-1; TRBD2 matches 13 bases. The J call may be mistaken, given a closer DNA end match to TRBJ2-7. Per germline, CDR1 SGHNT and CDR2 YENEEA. The CDR3 sequence is 15 residues long. The chain's CDR3 is CASSPGLAGVGEQYF. In DNA, the CDR3 is TGTGCCAGCAGCCCAGGACTAGCGGGGGTGGGTGAGCAGTACTTC.

Details on this clonotype: A much bigger clone sits one base away, suggesting this may be a read error. The chain has TRBV6-5 and TRBJ2-3, with D unclear. CDR1 is MNHEY, CDR2 SVGAGI, per germline. The CDR3 has 14 residues. The CDR3 sequence is CPSSYSWDTDTQYF. The CDR3, as DNA: TGTCCCAGCAGTTACTCCTGGGACACAGATACGCAGTATTTT.

This chain links TRBV4-1 with TRBJ2-3, with D perhaps matching TRBD1 (5 bases). The CDR3 loop spans 14 amino acids. The ends were cut back, 9 bases at V and 3 bases at J, with 16 bases in the middle. Germline CDR1 is MGHRA and CDR2 is YSYEKL. The CDR3 region is CARRQVAGTDTQYF. The CDR3 DNA is TGCGCCAGAAGACAAGTGGCAGGGACAGATACGCAGTATTTT.

At least ten counts were recorded for this clonotype. The J gene is TRBJ1-1, the V gene TRBV29-1, with TRBD1 identical over 11 bases. Trimming at V came to 6 bases and at J to 4 bases, leaving 13 bases not matched to a gene. Germline CDR1 SQVTM, CDR2 ANQGSEA. The CDR3 consists of 16 residues. CDR3 sequence reads: CSVTGTGGTGGTEAFF. The CDR3 nucleotides read TGCAGCGTGACCGGGACAGGGGGGACTGGGGGCACTGAAGCTTTCTTT.

About this clonotype: One base away lies a much larger clone, so this may be a sequencing read error. The chain uses TRBV20-1 and TRBJ2-7, with 7 bases aligning to TRBD1. This CDR3 has 17 residues. Looked up from germline, CDR1 is DFQATT and CDR2 is SNEGSKA (reference sequence). CDR3 sequence: CCARDLYRDSSSYEQYF. For the CDR3, the DNA is TGCTGTGCTAGAGATTTATACAGGGACAGCAGCTCCTACGAGCAGTACTTC.